Listed below are T cell receptor beta chains from one sample, sequenced in a study of blood T cells in healthy people across ages. TCRdb re-called the 5' RACE reads with MiXCR, one entry per CDR3 protein. The table has over 1,500,000 distinct CDR3 sequences, 49% seen once. The sequencing input was blood. The origin of the receptors is a woman in her thirties or forties in good health. CDR3s include the opening cysteine and the closing phenylalanine or tryptophan. The D gene is left open where the match is weak. Size values are once, few and many counts, or a class for expanded clones, and some rows have none.

J gene: TRBJ1-2; D gene: -; V gene: TRBV9; clone size: -; CDR3 DNA: TGTGCCAGCAGCGGAGTAAATGGGCTTGGCTACACCTTC; CDR3 protein: CASSGVNGLGYTF
J gene: TRBJ1-1; D gene: -; V gene: TRBV5-1; clone size: once; CDR3 DNA: TGCGCCAGCAGCCCACGGACCAAGGGGGACACTGAAGCTTTCTTT; CDR3 protein: CASSPRTKGDTEAFF
J gene: TRBJ1-2; D gene: TRBD1; V gene: TRBV4-3; clone size: -; CDR3 DNA: TGCGCCAGCAGCCAAGCTACAGGGGGCCTTCTCGGCTACACCTTC; CDR3 protein: CASSQATGGLLGYTF
J gene: TRBJ2-7; D gene: TRBD1; V gene: TRBV28; clone size: few; CDR3 DNA: TGTGCCAGCAGTTGGGTCCGGACAGGGATCTACGAGCAGTACTTC; CDR3 protein: CASSWVRTGIYEQYF
J gene: TRBJ2-1; D gene: TRBD2; V gene: TRBV20-1; clone size: -; CDR3 DNA: TGCAGTGCCCTAAGAGGCCTAGCGGGGGCGGATGAGCAGTTCTTC; CDR3 protein: CSALRGLAGADEQFF
J gene: TRBJ2-1; D gene: -; V gene: TRBV7-2; clone size: -; CDR3 DNA: TGTGCCAGCAGCCCGCCCGGGACCCGAGATGAGCAGTTCTTC; CDR3 protein: CASSPPGTRDEQFF
J gene: TRBJ2-1; D gene: -; V gene: TRBV6-5; clone size: -; CDR3 DNA: TGTGCCAGCAGTTACTGGGGGCCCTACAACAATGAGCAGTTCTTC; CDR3 protein: CASSYWGPYNNEQFF
J gene: TRBJ1-5; D gene: -; V gene: TRBV9; clone size: -; CDR3 DNA: TGTGCCAGCAGAGGCACCCGACAGTATAGCAATCAGCCCCAGCATTTT; CDR3 protein: CASRGTRQYSNQPQHF
J gene: TRBJ2-3; D gene: -; V gene: TRBV7-2; clone size: few; CDR3 DNA: TGTGCCAGCAGCTTAGATTTGGGAGCGGTCACAGATACGCAGTATTTT; CDR3 protein: CASSLDLGAVTDTQYF
J gene: TRBJ2-1; D gene: -; V gene: TRBV24-1; clone size: -; CDR3 DNA: TGTGCCACCAGTGATTTGGGGCAGGGGTTGGATGAGCAGTTCTTC; CDR3 protein: CATSDLGQGLDEQFF
J gene: TRBJ2-3; D gene: TRBD1; V gene: TRBV20-1; clone size: few; CDR3 DNA: TGCAGTGCCCGCACGACAGGGGTTGGGTCAGATACGCAGTATTTT; CDR3 protein: CSARTTGVGSDTQYF
J gene: TRBJ2-3; D gene: -; V gene: TRBV29-1; clone size: few; CDR3 DNA: TGCAGCGACACGTGGGGGGGGCGCACAGATACGCAGTATTTT; CDR3 protein: CSDTWGGRTDTQYF
J gene: TRBJ2-3; D gene: TRBD1; V gene: TRBV28; clone size: -; CDR3 DNA: TGTGCCAGCAGTGTTTTGGGACAGGGAGGCACAGATACGCAGTATTTT; CDR3 protein: CASSVLGQGGTDTQYF
J gene: TRBJ1-2; D gene: -; V gene: TRBV19; clone size: -; CDR3 DNA: TGTGCCAGTAGTAGGGAGTGGAGGAGCTACACCTTC; CDR3 protein: CASSREWRSYTF
J gene: TRBJ2-1; D gene: -; V gene: TRBV24-1; clone size: few; CDR3 DNA: TGTGCCACCGAAAGCCCGGGGGCCGGCTCCTACAATGAGCAGTTCTTC; CDR3 protein: CATESPGAGSYNEQFF
J gene: TRBJ2-3; D gene: -; V gene: TRBV27; clone size: few; CDR3 DNA: TGTGCCAGCCTGAGCTCCCGGGTAGCAGATACGCAGTATTTT; CDR3 protein: CASLSSRVADTQYF
J gene: TRBJ1-5; D gene: -; V gene: TRBV12-3/TRBV12-4; clone size: once; CDR3 DNA: TGTGCCAGCAGTCGACAGGTGGTCCAGCCCCAGCATTTT; CDR3 protein: CASSRQVVQPQHF
J gene: TRBJ2-4; D gene: -; V gene: TRBV11-2; clone size: few; CDR3 DNA: TGTGCCAGCAGCTTAACGAACATTCAGTACTTC; CDR3 protein: CASSLTNIQYF
J gene: TRBJ2-6; D gene: TRBD1; V gene: TRBV7-2; clone size: -; CDR3 DNA: TGTGCCAGCAGCTTAGGGGGGACAGGGAGACCCTCTGGGGCCAACGTCCTGACTTTC; CDR3 protein: CASSLGGTGRPSGANVLTF
J gene: TRBJ2-1; D gene: TRBD2; V gene: TRBV4-1; clone size: -; CDR3 DNA: TGCGCCAGCACCTTAGCGGGGGCCGACTACAATGAGCAGTTCTTC; CDR3 protein: CASTLAGADYNEQFF
J gene: TRBJ2-2; D gene: TRBD1; V gene: TRBV27; clone size: few; CDR3 DNA: TGTGCCAGCAGTCCCAGGACAGGGCTGGGCACCGGGGAGCTGTTTTTT; CDR3 protein: CASSPRTGLGTGELFF
J gene: TRBJ2-3; D gene: TRBD2; V gene: TRBV7-2; clone size: -; CDR3 DNA: TGTGCCAGCAGCTTAGCACCAACTAGCGCGAACACAGATACGCAGTATTTT; CDR3 protein: CASSLAPTSANTDTQYF
J gene: TRBJ2-3; D gene: TRBD2; V gene: TRBV6-1; clone size: -; CDR3 DNA: TGTGCCAGCAGTCGGGGACTAGCGGGGGACATCACAGATACGCAGTATTTT; CDR3 protein: CASSRGLAGDITDTQYF
J gene: TRBJ2-2; D gene: TRBD1; V gene: TRBV5-1; clone size: -; CDR3 DNA: TGCGCCAGCAGCTTGGATACAGGGGCCACCGGGGAGCTGTTTTTT; CDR3 protein: CASSLDTGATGELFF
J gene: TRBJ2-4; D gene: TRBD2; V gene: TRBV20-1; clone size: -; CDR3 DNA: TGCAGTGCTAGAAGGGACGGGGGGGCCGACTGGAACATTCAGTACTTC; CDR3 protein: CSARRDGGADWNIQYF
J gene: TRBJ2-5; D gene: TRBD2; V gene: TRBV13; clone size: -; CDR3 DNA: TGTGCCAGCAGCCCCCGGACTAGCGGGGATGTGGGGACCCAGTACTTC; CDR3 protein: CASSPRTSGDVGTQYF
J gene: TRBJ2-5; D gene: TRBD2; V gene: TRBV11-2; clone size: -; CDR3 DNA: TGTGCCAGCAGCCCTGGACTAGCGGGGGGGCGGGTAGAGACCCAGTACTTC; CDR3 protein: CASSPGLAGGRVETQYF
J gene: TRBJ2-7; D gene: -; V gene: TRBV7-2; clone size: many; CDR3 DNA: TGTGCCAGCAGTTACGATCCCCGCTACGAGCAGTACTTC; CDR3 protein: CASSYDPRYEQYF
J gene: TRBJ2-3; D gene: -; V gene: TRBV7-2; clone size: -; CDR3 DNA: TGTGCCAGCAGCTTAAGACATGGGGTCACAGATACGCAGTATTTT; CDR3 protein: CASSLRHGVTDTQYF